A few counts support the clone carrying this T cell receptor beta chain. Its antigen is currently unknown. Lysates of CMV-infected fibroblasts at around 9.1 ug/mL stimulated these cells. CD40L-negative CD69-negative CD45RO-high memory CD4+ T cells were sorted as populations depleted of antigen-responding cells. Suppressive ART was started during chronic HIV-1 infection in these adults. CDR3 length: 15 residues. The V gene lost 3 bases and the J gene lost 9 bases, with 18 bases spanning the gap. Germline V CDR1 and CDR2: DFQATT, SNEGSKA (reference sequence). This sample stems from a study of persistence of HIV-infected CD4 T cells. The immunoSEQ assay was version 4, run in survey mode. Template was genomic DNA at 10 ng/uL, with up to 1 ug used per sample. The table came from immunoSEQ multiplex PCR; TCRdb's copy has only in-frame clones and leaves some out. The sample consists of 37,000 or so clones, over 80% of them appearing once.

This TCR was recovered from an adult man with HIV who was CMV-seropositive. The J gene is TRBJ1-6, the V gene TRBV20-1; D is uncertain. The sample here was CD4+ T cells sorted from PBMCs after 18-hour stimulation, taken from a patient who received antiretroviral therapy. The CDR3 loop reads CSASRARNPGSPLHF. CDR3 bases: TGCAGTGCTAGTAGGGCACGAAACCCCGGTTCACCCCTCCACTTT.